Listed here are 11 T cell receptor beta chains from one sample, sequenced in a study of regulatory T cells in long-lasting Graves disease. The TCR beta library used iRepertoire HTBI primers with Arm-PCR amplification of CDR3. TCRdb independently ran MiXCR on the multiplex PCR reads; one entry per CDR3 protein. This table has about 470,000 distinct CDR3 sequences, 20% appearing once. Indicated time point: persistent/refractory GD, antithyroid drugs over 5 years with positive TRAb. Generation of the TCR library employed RNA extracted from PBMCs. The sequencing used peripheral blood mononuclear cells (PBMCs), collected when the disease was refractory, from a patient treated with antithyroid drugs. All receptors come from a female donor with Graves disease.

This clonotype occurred a few times. The chain has TRBV5-1 and TRBJ1-2; no clear D gene. The CDR3 extends over 12 amino acids. Trimming shortened V by 4 bases and J by 5 bases, and 9 bases separated the two germline ends. Germline assignment: CDR1 SGHRS and CDR2 YFSETQ. The DNA for the CDR3 is TGCGCCAGCAGCGTTGGATTTTATGGCTACACCTTC. This gives the protein CASSVGFYGYTF. The full variable domain, its missing parts supplied by reference TRBV5-1 and TRBJ1-2, is KAGVTQTPRYLIKTRGQQVTLSCSPISGHRSVSWYQQTPGQGLQFLFEYFSETQRNKGNFPGRFSGRQFSNSRSEMNVSTLELGDSALYLCASSVGFYGYTFGSGTRLTVV.

For this clonotype: A much larger clone lies a single base off, so this may be a read error. J is TRBJ1-2 and V is TRBV3-1; D might be TRBD1 (5 bases). Per the germline V gene, CDR1 is LGHDT and CDR2 is YNNKEL (reference sequence). The CDR3 runs 15 residues. DNA of the CDR3: TGTGTCAGCAGCCAAGACAGTTTACGTAACTATGGCTACACCTTC. Its translation: CVSSQDSLRNYGYTF.

This clonotype was seen many times. CDR3 DNA: TGTGCCAGCAGTCCGGGGCTTGTACCCTACGAGCAGTACTTC. Its protein product is CASSPGLVPYEQYF. This chain joins TRBV27 and TRBJ2-7; perhaps D is TRBD1 or TRBD2 (5 bases each). V lost 5 bases and J lost 2, with 13 bases in between. The length of the CDR3 is 14 residues. Per the germline V gene, CDR1 is MNHEY and CDR2 is SMNVEV (reference sequence).

The genes are TRBV7-9 and TRBJ2-7; no firm D call. CDR3 length equals 13 residues. From germline, CDR1 is SEHNR and CDR2 FQNEAQ (reference sequence). V lost 5 bases, J lost 1 base, and 9 bases lay in between. The CDR3 reads CASSQSASYEQYF. The CDR3 DNA follows: TGTGCCAGCAGCCAATCCGCGTCCTACGAGCAGTACTTC. The variable domain in full, with the rest retrieved from reference TRBV7-9 and TRBJ2-7, is DTGVSQNPRHKITKRGQNVTFRCDPISEHNRLYWYRQTLGQGPEFLTYFQNEAQLEKSRLLSDRFSAERPKGSFSTLEIQRTEQGDSAMYLCASSQSASYEQYFGPGTRLTVT.

This rearrangement joins TRBV6-1 to TRBJ2-1; tentatively, D is TRBD2 (6 bases). CDR3 length equals 16 residues. Trimming removed 7 bases from V and 4 bases from J, with 20 bases in between. From germline, CDR1 is MNHNS and CDR2 SASEGT. CDR3: CASTEEGGTRYNEQFF. The CDR3 DNA reads TGTGCCAGCACCGAAGAAGGTGGGACTCGGTACAATGAGCAGTTCTTC.

This clonotype was recorded many times. The chain combines TRBV20-1 with TRBJ2-4; D perhaps matches TRBD1 (6 bases). The V end lost 5 bases, the J end lost 6 bases, and 14 bases lay between the germline ends. The CDR3 consists of 13 residues. Germline V gene data show CDR1 as DFQATT and CDR2 as SNEGSKA (reference sequence). CDR3 residues: CSAGKGVGNIQYF. The CDR3, as DNA: TGCAGTGCTGGGAAGGGGGTAGGAAACATTCAGTACTTC.

This clonotype was recorded at least ten times. The chain combines TRBV13 with TRBJ2-7; the D call may be TRBD1 or TRBD2 (6 bases each). The CDR3 consists of 15 residues. With 1 base removed from V and 0 bases from J, the gap between germline ends came to 10 bases. Germline lookup yields CDR1 PRHDT and CDR2 FYEKMQ (reference sequence). The chain's CDR3 is CASSLEGGGSYEQYF. As DNA, the CDR3 is TGTGCCAGCAGCTTAGAAGGAGGGGGCTCCTACGAGCAGTACTTC.

The J gene is TRBJ2-7, the V gene TRBV19; the match to TRBD1 covers 9 bases. Germline CDR1 LNHDA, CDR2 SQIVND (reference sequence). This CDR3 is 18 amino acids long. J gave up 9 bases and V 0 bases, and 18 bases lay outside the gene matches. This chain's CDR3 is CASSIDSRGTGQGRRQYF. The CDR3 DNA is TGTGCCAGTAGTATAGATAGCCGCGGTACGGGACAGGGAAGGAGGCAGTACTTC.

The genes are TRBV29-1 and TRBJ1-2; D ambiguous. V lost 7 bases and J lost 4, with 13 bases in between. Germline CDR1 reads SQVTM; CDR2 reads ANQGSEA. CDR3 length equals 12 residues. The CDR3: CSAAPEAYGYTF. In nucleotides, the CDR3 is TGCAGCGCCGCACCGGAGGCCTATGGCTACACCTTC.

This clonotype was observed a few times. The J gene is TRBJ1-1, the V gene TRBV7-9; 7 bases map to TRBD1. CDR3 length: 14 residues. The V gene's germline CDR1 is SEHNR and CDR2 FQNEAQ (reference sequence). The trim removed 6 bases at V and 6 bases at J, leaving 10 bases unmatched. CDR3 sequence (DNA): TGTGCCAGCAGGAGCCAGGGGGTCAACGCTGAAGCTTTCTTT. Translation gives CASRSQGVNAEAFF.

At least ten counts were recorded for this clonotype. V gene TRBV28 combines with J gene TRBJ2-5; no clear D gene. CDR3 length: 12 residues. Germline loops: CDR1 MDHEN, CDR2 SYDVKM. V was pared by 4 bases and J by 4 bases, with 7 bases between. Written as DNA, the CDR3 is TGTGCCAGCAGTTCCGAAGGAGAGACCCAGTACTTC. Protein: CASSSEGETQYF.